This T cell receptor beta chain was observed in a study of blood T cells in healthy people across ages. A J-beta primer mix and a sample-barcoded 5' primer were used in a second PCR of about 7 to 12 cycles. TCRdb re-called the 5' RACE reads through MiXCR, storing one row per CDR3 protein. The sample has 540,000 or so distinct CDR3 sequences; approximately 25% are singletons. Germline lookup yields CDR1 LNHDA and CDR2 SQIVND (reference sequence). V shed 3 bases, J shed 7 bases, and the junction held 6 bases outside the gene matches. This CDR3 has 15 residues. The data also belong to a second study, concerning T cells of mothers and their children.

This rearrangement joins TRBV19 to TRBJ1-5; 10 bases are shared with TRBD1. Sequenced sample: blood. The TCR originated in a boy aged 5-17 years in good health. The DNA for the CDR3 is TGTGCCAGTAGTATGGGACAGGGGTTAATGCAGCCCCAGCATTTT. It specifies CASSMGQGLMQPQHF.